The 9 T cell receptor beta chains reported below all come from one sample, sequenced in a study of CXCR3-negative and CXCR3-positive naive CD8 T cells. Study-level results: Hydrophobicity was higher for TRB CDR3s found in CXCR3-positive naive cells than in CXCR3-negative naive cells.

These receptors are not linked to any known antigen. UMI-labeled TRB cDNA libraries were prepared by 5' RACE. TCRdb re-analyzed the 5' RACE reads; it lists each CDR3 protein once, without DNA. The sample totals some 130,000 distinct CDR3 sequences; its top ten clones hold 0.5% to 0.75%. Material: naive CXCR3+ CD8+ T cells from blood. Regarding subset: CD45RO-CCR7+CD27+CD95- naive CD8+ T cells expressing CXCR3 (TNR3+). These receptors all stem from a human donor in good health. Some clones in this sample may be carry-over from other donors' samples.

The CDR3 is CSVEDPAGVGTDTQYF. This chain links TRBV29-1 with TRBJ2-3; TCRdb returns TRBD2, unconfirmable since there is no DNA. The CDR3 sequence is 16 residues long. Germline V gene lookup returns CDR1 SQVTM and CDR2 ANQGSEA.

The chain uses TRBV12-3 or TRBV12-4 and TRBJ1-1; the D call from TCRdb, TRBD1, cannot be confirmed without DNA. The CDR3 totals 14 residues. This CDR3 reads CASRDRGYGTEAFF.

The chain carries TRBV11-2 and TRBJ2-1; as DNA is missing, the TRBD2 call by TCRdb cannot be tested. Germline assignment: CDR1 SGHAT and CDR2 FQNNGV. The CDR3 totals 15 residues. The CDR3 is CASNSGTDLAGEQFF.

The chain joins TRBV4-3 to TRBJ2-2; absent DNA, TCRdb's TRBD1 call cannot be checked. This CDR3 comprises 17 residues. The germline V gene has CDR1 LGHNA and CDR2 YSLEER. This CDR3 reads CASSQDQSQGMSGELFF.

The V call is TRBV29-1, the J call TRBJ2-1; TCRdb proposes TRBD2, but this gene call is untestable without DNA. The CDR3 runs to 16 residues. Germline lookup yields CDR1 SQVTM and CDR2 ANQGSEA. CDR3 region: CSVDWVLAWEDNEQFF.

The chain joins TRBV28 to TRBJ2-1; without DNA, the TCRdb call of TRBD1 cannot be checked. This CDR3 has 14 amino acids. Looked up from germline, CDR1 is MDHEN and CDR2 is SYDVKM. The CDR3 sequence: CASIGDFGTNEQFF.

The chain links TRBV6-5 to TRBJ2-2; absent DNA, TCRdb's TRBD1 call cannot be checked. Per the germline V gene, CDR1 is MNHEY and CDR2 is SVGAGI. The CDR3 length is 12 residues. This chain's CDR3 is CASSWGTGELFF.

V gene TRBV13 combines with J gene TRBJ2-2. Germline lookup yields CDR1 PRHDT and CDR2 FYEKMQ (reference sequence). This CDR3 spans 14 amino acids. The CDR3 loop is CASSLSGHAGELFF.

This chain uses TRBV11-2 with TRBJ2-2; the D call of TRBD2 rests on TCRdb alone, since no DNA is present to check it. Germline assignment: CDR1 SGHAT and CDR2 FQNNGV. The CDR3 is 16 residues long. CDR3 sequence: CASSVERGGNTGELFF. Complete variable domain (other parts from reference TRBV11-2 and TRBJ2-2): EAGVAQSPRYKIIEKRQSVAFWCNPISGHATLYWYQQILGQGPKLLIQFQNNGVVDDSQLPKDRFSAERLKGVDSTLKIQPAKLEDSAVYLCASSVERGGNTGELFFGEGSRLTVL.